The 16 T cell receptor beta chains given below trace back to one sample, sequenced in a study of shared clonotypes between healthy human individuals (dated by TCRdb to 2019 to 2021). To prepare the library, the immunoSEQ multiplex PCR assay was applied. The source is immuneACCESS, and TCRdb retained only in-frame sequences with V and J called. Part of the clones is not carried over; for the studies checked, unresolved V genes explain less than half of this, and the remainder is unexplained. Within this sample are 2 million to 2.5 million clones, with about 94% of them counted one time only. Clones ranked in the top ten supply about 1.1% of the sample. CD8 naive samples were obtained by positive selection for CCR7 among CD45RO-negative cells, yielding a CD45RA+CCR7+ population from which TemRA cells were excluded. The source material was naive CD8+ T cells sorted from blood. Explained via the paper, the cell subset or site label denotes: CD45RA+CCR7+. The receptors originated from a man in his late teens or twenties in good health.

The CDR3 coding sequence is TGTGCCAGCAGCGTAGCTTGGGGACCGAACACTGAAGCTTTCTTT. As protein: CASSVAWGPNTEAFF. V gene TRBV9 combines with J gene TRBJ1-1; TRBD1 might be the D (5 bases). This CDR3 spans 15 amino acids. Germline CDR1 SGDLS, CDR2 YYNGEE. V was clipped by 0 bases and J by 1 base, with 10 bases between them. Looking up the rest from reference TRBV9 and TRBJ1-1 gives the full variable domain: DSGVTQTPKHLITATGQRVTLRCSPRSGDLSVYWYQQSLDQGLQFLIQYYNGEERAKGNILERFSAQQFPDLHSELNLSSLELGDSALYFCASSVAWGPNTEAFFGQGTRLTVV.

The J gene is TRBJ2-5, the V gene TRBV9; D is unresolved. CDR3 length equals 15 residues. Trimming removed 3 bases from V and 4 bases from J, with 16 bases in between. From germline, CDR1 is SGDLS and CDR2 YYNGEE. The CDR3 reads CASSAVTSYLETQYF. CDR3 DNA sequence: TGTGCCAGCAGCGCAGTGACTTCTTATCTAGAGACCCAGTACTTC.

The gene calls are TRBV7-9 and TRBJ1-2, with D perhaps TRBD1 (5 bases). V gave up 4 bases and J gave up 8 bases, with 23 bases separating them. The CDR3 is 16 amino acids. In germline, CDR1 is SEHNR, CDR2 FQNEAQ (reference sequence). As DNA, the CDR3 is TGTGCCAGCAGCTCCCCAGGGATGCCTCCTCTTTCGGGCTACACCTTC. It translates to CASSSPGMPPLSGYTF. Filled out from reference TRBV7-9 and TRBJ1-2, the complete variable domain reads DTGVSQNPRHKITKRGQNVTFRCDPISEHNRLYWYRQTLGQGPEFLTYFQNEAQLEKSRLLSDRFSAERPKGSFSTLEIQRTEQGDSAMYLCASSSPGMPPLSGYTFGSGTRLTVV.

The rearrangement uses TRBV5-6 and TRBJ2-7; 12 nucleotides align to TRBD2. J lost 8 bases, V lost 2 bases, and 5 bases had no gene match. This CDR3 has 14 amino acids. The germline gives CDR1 SGHDT, CDR2 YYEEEE. In DNA, the CDR3 is TGTGCCAGCAGCTTATGGACTAGCGGGGCCCAGCAGTACTTC. It yields the protein CASSLWTSGAQQYF.

The chain is built from TRBV7-9 and TRBJ2-3; D remains unclear. CDR3 length equals 13 residues. CDR1 SEHNR and CDR2 FQNEAQ come from the germline V gene (reference sequence). Between the trimmed V and J ends, which lost 2 bases and 3 bases, there was a span of 6 bases. The CDR3 loop is CASSLWSTDTQYF. The DNA of the CDR3 is TGTGCCAGCAGCTTATGGTCTACAGATACGCAGTATTTT.

This rearrangement joins TRBV13 to TRBJ2-7; 8 bases match TRBD2. Germline V gives CDR1 PRHDT, CDR2 FYEKMQ (reference sequence). The CDR3 is 15 amino acids. V shed 6 bases and J 3 bases; nucleotides not matched to a gene: 10. Here the CDR3 DNA reads TGTGCCAGCAGTTCTCACCGGACTAGCCACTACGAGCAGTACTTC. Translated: CASSSHRTSHYEQYF.

The rearrangement joins TRBV7-6 to TRBJ1-6, with 7 bases identical to TRBD1. After removal of 5 bases from V and 7 bases from J, the junction contained 8 bases not matched to a gene. There are 15 residues in the CDR3. Germline values: CDR1 SGHVS, CDR2 FNYEAQ. The CDR3 sequence is CASSPLTGANSPLHF. CDR3 DNA: TGTGCCAGCAGCCCATTAACAGGGGCCAATTCACCCCTCCACTTT.

V usage is TRBV9 and J usage is TRBJ2-1; 7 positions match TRBD2. The CDR3 is made up of 12 amino acids. V shed 0 bases, J shed 13 bases, and the junction held 4 bases outside the gene matches. Germline loops: CDR1 SGDLS, CDR2 YYNGEE. As DNA, the CDR3 is TGTGCCAGCAGCGTAGAGGGACTAATTCAGTTCTTC. Amino acid sequence: CASSVEGLIQFF.

The genes are TRBV6-1 and TRBJ2-7; D uncertain. V gave up 6 bases and J gave up 2 bases, with 8 bases separating them. Germline assignment: CDR1 MNHNS and CDR2 SASEGT. The CDR3 spans 12 residues. The CDR3 region is CASSVLAYEQYF. Here the CDR3 DNA reads TGTGCCAGCAGCGTGCTAGCCTACGAGCAGTACTTC.

The chain carries TRBV6-1 and TRBJ1-6; D uncertain. The CDR3 spans 15 residues. V lost 2 bases, J lost 7 bases, and 12 bases lay in between. The germline V gene encodes CDR1 MNHNS and CDR2 SASEGT. CDR3 DNA sequence: TGTGCCAGCAGTGAAATCTTTTCTGCGAATTCACCCCTCCACTTT. It is translated as CASSEIFSANSPLHF.

The table lists this clone with a few counts. The genes are TRBV10-3 and TRBJ2-7; 8 positions agree with TRBD1. There are 15 residues in the CDR3. V trimming: 2 bases; J trimming: 2 bases; junction bases outside the gene matches: 5. Germline V gene data show CDR1 as ENHRY and CDR2 as SYGVKD. CDR3 nucleotides: TGTGCCATCAGTGAGCACAGGGGGATACCCTACGAGCAGTACTTC. Translation gives CAISEHRGIPYEQYF.

Note on this clone: Other DNA sequences of this sample code for an identical CDR3. For the CDR3, the DNA is TGTGCCAGCAGCGTAGAGGGACAGGGCAACGAGCAGTACTTC. Protein sequence: CASSVEGQGNEQYF. The rearrangement links TRBV9 to TRBJ2-7; 9 bases align to TRBD1. This CDR3 comprises 14 residues. Germline V gives CDR1 SGDLS, CDR2 YYNGEE. The ends lost 0 bases at V and 5 bases at J; junction bases unmatched: 3.

V gene TRBV6-1 combines with J gene TRBJ2-7; perhaps D is TRBD1 or TRBD2 (5 bases each). Per the germline V gene, CDR1 is MNHNS and CDR2 is SASEGT. The V end was cut by 8 bases, the J end by 2 bases, with 19 bases between. The CDR3 spans 15 residues. CDR3 residues: CASELSAGSPYEQYF. In nucleotides, the CDR3 is TGTGCCAGCGAATTAAGCGCAGGGAGCCCCTACGAGCAGTACTTC.

This clone was recorded once. This chain joins TRBV29-1 and TRBJ2-3; 8 positions match TRBD2. This CDR3 comprises 14 residues. Trimming cost V 1 base and J 4 bases; bases outside gene matches: 4. Germline CDR1 reads SQVTM; CDR2 reads ANQGSEA. CDR3 sequence: CSVEGRGDADTQYF. Here the CDR3 DNA reads TGCAGCGTTGAAGGGCGGGGGGACGCAGATACGCAGTATTTT.

The V and J genes are TRBV28 and TRBJ2-3; D unresolved. CDR1 is MDHEN and CDR2 is SYDVKM in the germline V gene. Trimming took 4 bases from V and 4 from J, leaving 12 bases between them. The CDR3 loop spans 14 amino acids. CDR3 sequence reads: CASSSDWKADTQYF. DNA of the CDR3: TGTGCCAGCAGTTCCGACTGGAAGGCAGATACGCAGTATTTT.

The CDR3 reads CSAVGTAYNEQFF. The CDR3 nucleotides read TGCAGCGCGGTTGGGACAGCCTACAATGAGCAGTTCTTC. The chain is built from TRBV29-1 and TRBJ2-1; 7 nucleotides align to TRBD1. This CDR3 contains 13 residues. Germline CDR1 is SQVTM and CDR2 is ANQGSEA. The trim removed 7 bases at V and 2 bases at J, leaving 5 bases unmatched.